This is a list of T cell receptor beta chains from one sample in a study of cytomegalovirus exposure and HLA in healthy donors. This table comes from immunoSEQ multiplex PCR, and its TCRdb copy is limited to in-frame clones, with some not included. The data show about 140,000 clones, 79% seen once. Sequencing was performed on PBMCs. The receptors were sampled from a middle-aged man in good health and CMV-seropositive. The CDR3 runs from the conserved cysteine through the conserved F or W. The D gene is left open where the match is weak. Some rows have no size entry. The others give once, few or many, or a class for an expanded clone.

14 TRBJ1-1 few TRBV6-1 . CASSDRSPNTEAFF TGTGCCAGCAGCGACAGGAGCCCGAACACTGAAGCTTTCTTT
13 TRBJ1-1 . TRBV5-4 . CASSWGGDTEAFF TGTGCCAGCAGCTGGGGAGGAGACACTGAAGCTTTCTTT
15 TRBJ2-5 . TRBV2 . CASSGASDLLETQYF TGTGCCAGCAGTGGGGCTAGCGATTTGCTGGAGACCCAGTACTTC
15 TRBJ2-7 . TRBV18 . CASSQPGLLSYEQYF TGTGCCAGCTCTCAACCGGGACTTCTATCCTACGAGCAGTACTTC
13 TRBJ2-7 . TRBV5-1 . CASSFLEAYEQYF TGCGCCAGCAGCTTTCTAGAGGCCTACGAGCAGTACTTC
15 TRBJ2-1 few TRBV7-2 . CASSLVPGRANEQFF TGTGCCAGCAGCTTAGTTCCTGGGAGAGCCAATGAGCAGTTCTTC
17 TRBJ2-3 . TRBV10-1 TRBD1 CASSEPRTGVVTDTQYF TGCGCCAGCAGTGAACCCCGGACAGGGGTCGTGACAGATACGCAGTATTTT
13 TRBJ1-5 few TRBV7-9 . CASSWGLNQPQHF TGTGCCAGCAGCTGGGGCCTCAATCAGCCCCAGCATTTT
13 TRBJ1-1 . TRBV19 . CASSNTEDTEAFF TGTGCCAGTAGTAATACTGAGGACACTGAAGCTTTCTTT
14 TRBJ2-3 . TRBV5-1 . CASSLVPGTDTQYF TGCGCCAGCAGCTTGGTCCCGGGGACAGATACGCAGTATTTT
18 TRBJ2-6 few TRBV11-2 TRBD1 CASSLVGQGISGANVLTF TGTGCCAGCAGCTTAGTGGGACAGGGCATCTCTGGGGCCAACGTCCTGACTTTC
14 TRBJ2-7 . TRBV19 . CASGGTVSSYEQYF TGTGCCAGTGGAGGGACGGTCAGCTCCTACGAGCAGTACTTC
13 TRBJ2-3 . TRBV29-1 . CSVDPTSTDTQYF TGCAGCGTTGACCCTACTAGCACAGATACGCAGTATTTT
14 TRBJ2-7 . TRBV11-2 . CASSPLRRAGEQYF TGTGCCAGCAGCCCCCTCAGGAGGGCCGGCGAGCAGTACTTC
14 TRBJ2-7 . TRBV27 TRBD2 CASSFGSSGYEQYF TGTGCCAGCAGTTTTGGGTCTAGCGGGTACGAGCAGTACTTC
12 TRBJ2-5 . TRBV6-5 . CASKWRGETQYF TGTGCCAGCAAATGGCGCGGGGAGACCCAGTACTTC
16 TRBJ2-7 . TRBV28 . CASSPFILGGSYEQYF TGTGCCAGCAGCCCCTTTATATTAGGCGGAAGCTACGAGCAGTACTTC
14 TRBJ2-7 few TRBV6-5 . CAAKPGENTYEQYF TGTGCCGCTAAACCCGGGGAGAATACCTACGAGCAGTACTTC
14 TRBJ2-2 . TRBV7-7 TRBD1 CASSRDRGTGELFF TGTGCCAGCAGCCGGGACAGGGGAACCGGGGAGCTGTTTTTT
16 TRBJ2-7 . TRBV5-1 TRBD2 CASSLSPAGVSYEQYF TGCGCCAGCAGCTTGAGCCCAGCGGGGGTCTCCTACGAGCAGTACTTC
13 TRBJ1-5 . TRBV19 TRBD1 CAVGQGHNQPQHF TGTGCCGTAGGACAGGGGCATAATCAGCCCCAGCATTTT
15 TRBJ2-1 . TRBV6-5 . CASSYSSPFDNEQFF TGTGCCAGCAGTTACTCGAGCCCTTTTGACAATGAGCAGTTCTTC
12 TRBJ1-1 . TRBV5-4 . CASSLIGGEAFF TGTGCCAGCAGCTTGATCGGCGGGGAAGCTTTCTTT
15 TRBJ1-2 . TRBV7-8 . CASSLVSDSPYGYTF TGTGCCAGCAGCTTAGTTTCGGACAGTCCATATGGCTACACCTTC
15 TRBJ2-3 . TRBV5-1 TRBD2 CASRRLAESTDTQYF TGCGCCAGCAGAAGACTAGCGGAAAGCACAGATACGCAGTATTTT
14 TRBJ1-4 few TRBV13 . CASSAGGVAEKLFF TGTGCCAGCAGCGCCGGCGGGGTAGCAGAAAAACTGTTTTTT
16 TRBJ1-2 . TRBV28 TRBD1 CASSLGATGIGYGYTF TGTGCCAGCAGTTTAGGCGCGACAGGGATCGGGTATGGCTACACCTTC
15 TRBJ2-3 . TRBV4-2 TRBD2 CASSQGLADTDTQYF TGTGCCAGCAGCCAAGGACTAGCGGACACAGATACGCAGTATTTT
15 TRBJ2-1 . TRBV28 TRBD2 CASSSPQRGYNEQFF TGTGCCAGCAGTTCCCCCCAGCGGGGATACAATGAGCAGTTCTTC
12 TRBJ2-7 . TRBV6-1 . CASSETGYEQYF TGTGCCAGCAGTGAAACCGGGTACGAGCAGTACTTC
14 TRBJ1-2 . TRBV9 TRBD1 CASSGGTGGLGYTF TGTGCCAGCAGCGGGGGGACAGGGGGTCTTGGCTACACCTTC
15 TRBJ2-7 . TRBV4-2 TRBD2 CASSPRGGSSYEQYF TGTGCCAGCAGCCCTAGGGGCGGGAGCTCCTACGAGCAGTACTTC
11 TRBJ1-1 once TRBV29-1 . CSVEQNTEAFF TGCAGCGTTGAACAGAACACTGAAGCTTTCTTT
15 TRBJ2-5 . TRBV7-8 TRBD1 CASSFDRGRVETQYF TGTGCCAGCAGCTTTGACAGGGGGCGCGTCGAGACCCAGTACTTC
13 TRBJ1-2 . TRBV7-9 TRBD1 CASSPGQHYGYTF TGTGCCAGCAGTCCGGGACAGCACTATGGCTACACCTTC
18 TRBJ2-7 . TRBV4-1 TRBD1 CASSQAGTGGRSSYEQYF TGCGCCAGCAGCCAGGCCGGGACAGGGGGCCGATCTTCCTACGAGCAGTACTTC
13 TRBJ2-7 . TRBV18 . CASSPTIGHEQYF TGTGCCAGCTCACCGACAATTGGACACGAGCAGTACTTC
12 TRBJ2-1 . TRBV7-2 . CASSYPVGEQFF TGTGCCAGCAGCTATCCCGTCGGTGAGCAGTTCTTC
15 TRBJ2-7 . TRBV2 . CASSEDRDVAYEQYF TGTGCCAGCAGTGAAGACAGGGACGTCGCCTACGAGCAGTACTTC
15 TRBJ1-2 once TRBV5-1 TRBD1 CASSLGTGGAYGYTF TGCGCCAGCAGCTTGGGGACAGGGGGCGCCTATGGCTACACCTTC
11 TRBJ1-1 once TRBV7-9 . CSSSYGAKAFF TGTTCCAGCAGCTACGGAGCAAAAGCTTTCTTT
11 TRBJ1-2 . TRBV6-5 . CASSYRGVGTF TGTGCCAGCAGTTATCGGGGGGTTGGCACCTTC
14 TRBJ2-7 . TRBV14 TRBD1 CASSLRDRAYEQYF TGTGCCAGCAGCCTCCGGGACAGGGCCTACGAGCAGTACTTC
12 TRBJ1-2 . TRBV10-3 TRBD1 CAISSNRGGYTF TGTGCCATCAGCTCTAACAGGGGTGGCTACACCTTC
14 TRBJ2-7 . TRBV6-1 . CASTRGLGAYEQYF TGTGCCAGCACACGGGGGTTAGGAGCCTACGAGCAGTACTTC
9 TRBJ2-5 . TRBV20-1 TRBD1 CSAMDRENF TGCAGTGCCATGGACAGGGAAAACTTC
16 TRBJ2-3 . TRBV4-1 . CASSQVGDWSTDTQYF TGCGCCAGCAGCCAAGTAGGGGATTGGAGCACAGATACGCAGTATTTT
15 TRBJ2-1 few TRBV2 . CASSEEAGSPRGQFF TGTGCCAGCAGTGAGGAAGCGGGCTCCCCTCGGGGGCAGTTCTTC
16 TRBJ2-7 . TRBV9 TRBD1 CASSVGAGGASEEQYF TGTGCCAGCAGCGTAGGGGCAGGGGGCGCCTCGGAGGAGCAGTACTTC
15 TRBJ2-5 . TRBV5-1 TRBD1 CASSTGTGGIVTQYF TGCGCCAGCAGCACCGGGACAGGGGGAATAGTGACCCAGTACTTC